Listed below are T cell receptor beta chains from one sample, sequenced in a study of T cells in pancreatic ductal adenocarcinoma. Here immunoSEQ multiplex PCR was the method, and the copy in TCRdb shows in-frame clones only, minus some. The sample holds roughly 100,000 clones, more than 90% seen once. The sample was PBMCs. The receptors come from a human donor with pancreatic ductal adenocarcinoma. The CDR3 runs from the conserved cysteine through the conserved F or W. A D gene is named only where the DNA matches it firmly. The size entry is marked missing in some rows and otherwise reads once, few, many or a size class.

TRBV29-1	TRBJ1-3	TRBD1	-	TGCAGCGTTATCCATAGACAGGGAGGAAACACCATATATTTT	CSVIHRQGGNTIYF
TRBV7-3	TRBJ1-1	-	once	TGTGCCAGCAGCTTAAGCGGGGGCAGCACTGAAGCTTTCTTT	CASSLSGGSTEAFF
TRBV6-1	TRBJ2-3	-	-	TGTGCCAGCAGTGAAGGGGAGGGCACAGATACGCAGTATTTT	CASSEGEGTDTQYF
TRBV11-2	TRBJ2-7	TRBD1	-	TGTGCCAGCAGCCGGACAGGGGGCGTCTACGAGCAGTACTTC	CASSRTGGVYEQYF
TRBV4-2	TRBJ2-5	-	-	TGTGCCAGCAGCCTTATGGCAGGACAATTCCAAGAGACCCAGTACTTC	CASSLMAGQFQETQYF
TRBV5-1	TRBJ2-1	-	-	TGCGCCAGCGTCCTGGACAGAGGCTACAATGAGCAGTTCTTC	CASVLDRGYNEQFF
TRBV6-4	TRBJ2-3	TRBD2	-	TGTGCCAGCAGTGTTCTAGCGGGGACAGATACGCAGTATTTT	CASSVLAGTDTQYF
TRBV9	TRBJ2-5	TRBD2	few	TGTGCCAGCAGCGTAGGGGGGGGACTAGCGGGAGGTGGAGAGACCCAGTACTTC	CASSVGGGLAGGGETQYF
TRBV6-1	TRBJ2-1	TRBD1	-	TGTGCCAGCAGCGAACAGGGGGAATCCTACAATGAGCAGTTCTTC	CASSEQGESYNEQFF
TRBV27	TRBJ1-2	-	-	TGTGCCAGCACCTTGAGAGGATTGAGCGGCTACACCTTC	CASTLRGLSGYTF
TRBV10-1	TRBJ1-5	-	-	TGCGCCAGCAGTGGGCGGTATTTGGACAAAGGCGGCAATCAGCCCCAGCATTTT	CASSGRYLDKGGNQPQHF
TRBV28	TRBJ2-5	-	-	TGTGCCAGCAGTTCTCCCGTCTCAGGTAGCCAAGAGACCCAGTACTTC	CASSSPVSGSQETQYF
TRBV19	TRBJ2-1	-	-	TGTGCCAGTACCCTCGAGGGGGTGGAGGCTTCCTACAATGAGCAGTTCTTC	CASTLEGVEASYNEQFF
TRBV30	TRBJ2-5	-	once	TGTGCCGGGAGCCTTCAAGAGACCCAGTACTTC	CAGSLQETQYF
TRBV5-6	TRBJ2-5	TRBD1	-	TGTGCCAGCTGCAGGGGGCTACAGGCGAACCAAGAGACCCAGTACTTC	CASCRGLQANQETQYF
TRBV5-1	TRBJ1-5	-	-	TGCGCCAGCAGCCGGACTGAAAGATATAGCAATCAGCCCCAGCATTTT	CASSRTERYSNQPQHF
TRBV27	TRBJ2-7	-	-	TGTGCCAGCAGTTCGGGTAACGAGCAGTACTTC	CASSSGNEQYF
TRBV5-1	TRBJ2-7	-	-	TGCGCCAGCAGCTTGGGGGGGCTGCGGTCGTTGCCCTACGAGCAGTACTTC	CASSLGGLRSLPYEQYF
TRBV10-3	TRBJ2-5	TRBD2	-	TGTGCCATCAATGAAGCGGGAGTAACTGAGGAGACCCAGTACTTC	CAINEAGVTEETQYF
TRBV9	TRBJ2-3	-	-	TGTGCCAGCAGCCCACGACAGGGCACAGATACGCAGTATTTT	CASSPRQGTDTQYF
TRBV2	TRBJ1-1	-	-	TGTGCCAGGAGGCGGGAGAACACTGAAGCTTTCTTT	CARRRENTEAFF
TRBV11-2	TRBJ1-2	-	-	TGTGCCAGCAGCTTAGAAGAGGGAGGGGTTGGCTACACCTTC	CASSLEEGGVGYTF
TRBV27	TRBJ2-7	-	-	TGTGCCAGCAGCCCCGGGTCAACTGCCTACGAGCAGTACTTC	CASSPGSTAYEQYF
TRBV30	TRBJ2-3	TRBD1	-	TGTGCCTGGGACAGGGGAGCGTGGACAGATACGCAGTATTTT	CAWDRGAWTDTQYF
TRBV6-1	TRBJ1-2	TRBD1	once	TGTGCCAGCAGTCGGGACAGGGAAGGTGTGAGCTACACCTTC	CASSRDREGVSYTF
TRBV29-1	TRBJ2-1	TRBD2	-	TGCAGCTCCAGGACTAGCGGGAGCCCGCTCTACAATGAGCAGTTCTTC	CSSRTSGSPLYNEQFF
TRBV7-9	TRBJ2-4	-	-	TGTGCCAGCAGCCCTAAAGCCGGGGAACACAGCAAAAACATTCAGTACTTC	CASSPKAGEHSKNIQYF
TRBV5-1	TRBJ2-1	-	-	TGCGCCAGCAGCCTAGCGAGTTACAATGAGCAGTTCTTC	CASSLASYNEQFF
TRBV6-5	TRBJ2-3	-	-	TGTGCCAGCAGTTACTCGATGGCTCAGAACACAGATACGCAGTATTTT	CASSYSMAQNTDTQYF
TRBV5-4	TRBJ2-1	-	once	TGTGCCAGCAGCAGCACGTGGGGCACATACAATGAGCAGTTCTTC	CASSSTWGTYNEQFF
TRBV5-1	TRBJ1-1	TRBD1	-	TGCGCCAGCAGCTTGGGGGGACAGGGGATTCCTTTCTTT	CASSLGGQGIPFF
TRBV21-1	TRBJ2-2	-	-	TGTGCCAGCAGCACCCGCCGGACAAGCTCGAACACCGGGGAGCTGTTTTTT	CASSTRRTSSNTGELFF
TRBV5-1	TRBJ2-7	TRBD2	-	TGCGCCAGCAGCTTGGGTGCGGGAGGTTACGAGCAGTACTTC	CASSLGAGGYEQYF
TRBV6-6	TRBJ1-3	-	-	TGTGCCAGCAGTTTGGACGGGGTCTCTGGAAACACCATATATTTT	CASSLDGVSGNTIYF
TRBV6-1	TRBJ1-1	-	-	TGTGCCAGCAGTGAACGGACAAGGATAGAGAACACTGAAGCTTTCTTT	CASSERTRIENTEAFF
TRBV6-1	TRBJ1-2	-	-	TGTGCCAGCAGTGACGAGGATGGGTATGGCTACACCTTC	CASSDEDGYGYTF
TRBV10-3	TRBJ2-7	TRBD2	-	TGTGCCATCAGTGCAGCTAGCGGACCCTACGAGCAGTACTTC	CAISAASGPYEQYF
TRBV20-1	TRBJ1-1	-	-	TGCAGTGCTAGGAGGAGCGAAGCTTTCTTT	CSARRSEAFF
TRBV30	TRBJ2-7	-	-	TGTGCCTGGAGTCTATCCTACGAGCAGTACTTC	CAWSLSYEQYF
TRBV4-1	TRBJ2-7	-	-	TGCGCCAGCAGCCAAGAAGGGGTATACGAGCAGTACTTC	CASSQEGVYEQYF
TRBV5-1	TRBJ2-3	-	-	TGCGCCAGCAGCTTGCCGGGTATAGTGGTTGATACGCAGTATTTT	CASSLPGIVVDTQYF
TRBV5-8	TRBJ2-1	TRBD1	-	TGTGCCAGCAGTTATGACAGGGGTGGGGGTAAAGAGCAGTTCTTC	CASSYDRGGGKEQFF
TRBV10-1	TRBJ2-1	TRBD2	-	TGCGCCAGCCCACTAGCGGGAGATTATAATGAGCAGTTCTTC	CASPLAGDYNEQFF
TRBV5-8	TRBJ2-7	-	-	TGTGCCAGCAGCGCCCGAGAGAGGGTGGGAGAGCAGTACTTC	CASSARERVGEQYF
TRBV30	TRBJ1-1	-	-	TGTGCCTGGAGTGTACAAAGGAGGGCCACTGAAGCTTTCTTT	CAWSVQRRATEAFF
TRBV5-1	TRBJ2-1	TRBD2	-	TGCGCCAGCGGGGCGGGGGGAGATGAGCAGTTCTTC	CASGAGGDEQFF
TRBV11-2	TRBJ2-2	-	once	TGTGCCAGCAGCTCGCGGGGAATCGGGGAGCTGTTTTTT	CASSSRGIGELFF
TRBV6-4	TRBJ1-1	TRBD1	-	TGTGCCAGCAGCGTCTCGGCGGACAGGGTGGCTGAAGCTTTCTTT	CASSVSADRVAEAFF
TRBV15	TRBJ2-2	-	once	TGTGCCACCAGCAGAGATTACCCGGGGGCGAACACCGGGGAGCTGTTTTTT	CATSRDYPGANTGELFF
TRBV29-1	TRBJ2-7	TRBD2	-	TGCAGCGGGACTAGCCCGAGAGGTGAGCAGTACTTC	CSGTSPRGEQYF